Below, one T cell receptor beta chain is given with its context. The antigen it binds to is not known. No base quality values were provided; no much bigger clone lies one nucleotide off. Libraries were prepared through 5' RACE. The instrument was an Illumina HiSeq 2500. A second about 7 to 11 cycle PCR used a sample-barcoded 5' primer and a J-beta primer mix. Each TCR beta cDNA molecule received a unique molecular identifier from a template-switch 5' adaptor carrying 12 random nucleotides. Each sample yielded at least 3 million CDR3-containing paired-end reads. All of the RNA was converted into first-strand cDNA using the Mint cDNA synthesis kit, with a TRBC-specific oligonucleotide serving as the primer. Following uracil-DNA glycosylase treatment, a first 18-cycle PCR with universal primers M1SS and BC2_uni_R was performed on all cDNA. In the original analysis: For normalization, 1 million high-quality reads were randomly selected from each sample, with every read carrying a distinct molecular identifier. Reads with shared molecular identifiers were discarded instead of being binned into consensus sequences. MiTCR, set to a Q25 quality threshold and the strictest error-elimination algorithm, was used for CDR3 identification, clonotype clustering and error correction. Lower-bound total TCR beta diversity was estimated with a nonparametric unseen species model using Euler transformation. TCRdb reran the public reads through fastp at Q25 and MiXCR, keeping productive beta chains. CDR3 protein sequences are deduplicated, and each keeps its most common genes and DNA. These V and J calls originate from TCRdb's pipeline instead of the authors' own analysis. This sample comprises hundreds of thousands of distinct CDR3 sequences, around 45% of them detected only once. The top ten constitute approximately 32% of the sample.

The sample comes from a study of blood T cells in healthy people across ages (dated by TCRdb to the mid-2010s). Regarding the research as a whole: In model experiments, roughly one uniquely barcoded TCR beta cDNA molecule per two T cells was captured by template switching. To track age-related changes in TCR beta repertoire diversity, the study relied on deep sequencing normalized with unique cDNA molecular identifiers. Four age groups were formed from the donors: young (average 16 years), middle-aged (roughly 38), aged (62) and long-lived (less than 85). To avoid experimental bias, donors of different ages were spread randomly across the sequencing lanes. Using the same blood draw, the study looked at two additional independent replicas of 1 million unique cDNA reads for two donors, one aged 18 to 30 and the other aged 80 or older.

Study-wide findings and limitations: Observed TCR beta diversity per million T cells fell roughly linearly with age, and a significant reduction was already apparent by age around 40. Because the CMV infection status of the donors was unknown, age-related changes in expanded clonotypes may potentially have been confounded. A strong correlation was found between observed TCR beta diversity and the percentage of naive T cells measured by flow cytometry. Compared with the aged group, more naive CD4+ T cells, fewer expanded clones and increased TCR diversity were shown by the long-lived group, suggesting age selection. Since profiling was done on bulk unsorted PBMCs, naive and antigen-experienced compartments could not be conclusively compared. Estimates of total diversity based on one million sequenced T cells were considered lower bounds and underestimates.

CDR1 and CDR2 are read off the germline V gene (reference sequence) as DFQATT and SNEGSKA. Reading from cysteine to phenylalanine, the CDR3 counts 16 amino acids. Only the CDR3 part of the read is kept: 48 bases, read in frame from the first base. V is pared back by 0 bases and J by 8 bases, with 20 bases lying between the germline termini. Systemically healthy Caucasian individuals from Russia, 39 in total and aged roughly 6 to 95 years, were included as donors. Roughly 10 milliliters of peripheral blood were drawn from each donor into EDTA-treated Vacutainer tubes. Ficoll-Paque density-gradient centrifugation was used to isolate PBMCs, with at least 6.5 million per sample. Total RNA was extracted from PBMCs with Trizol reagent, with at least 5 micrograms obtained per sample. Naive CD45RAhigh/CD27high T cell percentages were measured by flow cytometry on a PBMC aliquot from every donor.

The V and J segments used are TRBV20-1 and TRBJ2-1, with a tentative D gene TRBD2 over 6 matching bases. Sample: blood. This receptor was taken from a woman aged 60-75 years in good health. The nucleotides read TGCAGTGCTAGAGATCCCTCCCTTCGGGGGTTCTATGAGCAGTTCTTC. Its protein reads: CSARDPSLRGFYEQFF.